A selection of T cell receptor beta chains follows, all from one sample in a study of blood T cells in healthy people across ages. TCRdb analysed the 5' RACE reads with MiXCR anew, one entry per CDR3 protein. The data show about 800,000 distinct CDR3 sequences, about 25% seen once. The same data also contributed to another study, on T cells of mothers and their children.

What was sequenced was blood. These receptors originate from a boy between 10 and 17 years old in good health. The CDR3 runs from the conserved cysteine through the conserved F or W. A D gene is named only where the DNA matches it firmly. Size tells how often a clone was seen (once, few, many) or the class of an expanded clone, and some rows leave it out.

>.|TRBJ2-5|.|TRBV4-1
CASSQVRGVGQYF
TGCGCCAGCAGCCAAGTCCGCGGGGTAGGGCAGTACTTC
>.|TRBJ1-4|.|TRBV5-5
CASSPVQAGEKLFF
TGTGCCAGCAGCCCTGTGCAAGCTGGTGAAAAACTGTTTTTT
>.|TRBJ2-5|.|TRBV7-6
CASSLSGHAYERYF
TGTGCCAGCAGCTTATCCGGACATGCCTACGAGCGGTACTTC
>few|TRBJ2-7|.|TRBV7-2
CASSLAGDLNEQYF
TGTGCCAGCAGCTTAGCCGGGGACCTCAACGAGCAGTACTTC
>.|TRBJ1-2|.|TRBV27
CASSYRTGGVNYGYTF
TGTGCCAGCAGTTACCGGACGGGAGGGGTTAACTATGGCTACACCTTC
>many|TRBJ2-6|.|TRBV28
CASSLGQGSGANVLTF
TGTGCCAGCAGTCTTGGGCAGGGTTCTGGGGCCAACGTCCTGACTTTC
>.|TRBJ2-1|.|TRBV20-1
CSARRPSYNEQFF
TGCAGTGCTAGAAGGCCTTCCTACAATGAGCAGTTCTTC
>.|TRBJ2-1|.|TRBV7-9
CASDRGPGDNEQFF
TGTGCCAGCGACCGGGGTCCCGGGGACAATGAGCAGTTCTTC
>.|TRBJ2-1|.|TRBV4-3
CASSPGLAISYNEQFF
TGCGCCAGCAGCCCGGGACTGGCAATATCCTACAATGAGCAGTTCTTC
>few|TRBJ2-7|TRBD1|TRBV6-1
CASSESGQGLYEQYF
TGTGCCAGCAGTGAATCGGGACAGGGACTTTACGAGCAGTACTTC
>.|TRBJ2-2|.|TRBV30
CAWNHAETGELFF
TGTGCCTGGAACCACGCGGAGACCGGGGAGCTGTTTTTT
>.|TRBJ1-2|TRBD1|TRBV20-1
CSAVNRGRIYGYTF
TGCAGTGCGGTAAACAGGGGGCGCATCTATGGCTACACCTTC
>few|TRBJ1-1|TRBD1|TRBV7-4
CASSFEGQGNGGTEAFF
TGTGCCAGCAGCTTCGAGGGACAGGGTAATGGGGGCACTGAAGCTTTCTTT
>.|TRBJ1-4|.|TRBV7-2
CASSARPKATNEKLFF
TGTGCCAGCAGCGCTCGGCCCAAAGCAACTAATGAAAAACTGTTTTTT
>few|TRBJ2-7|.|TRBV20-1
CSARDAGDWTHEQYF
TGCAGTGCTAGGGACGCCGGGGACTGGACCCACGAGCAGTACTTC
>few|TRBJ2-5|.|TRBV28
CASSLVQLQETQYF
TGTGCCAGCAGTTTGGTACAGCTCCAAGAGACCCAGTACTTC
>few|TRBJ2-5|.|TRBV6-6
CASSYRTQETQYF
TGTGCCAGCAGTTACCGGACCCAAGAGACCCAGTACTTC
>.|TRBJ1-5|TRBD1|TRBV27
CASSPSTGLQPQHF
TGTGCCAGCAGTCCATCGACAGGGCTTCAGCCCCAGCATTTT
>few|TRBJ2-5|.|TRBV11-1
CASSDGSPETQYF
TGTGCCAGCAGCGATGGGAGTCCGGAGACCCAGTACTTC
>few|TRBJ1-2|.|TRBV20-1
CSARDLGAGKTYGYTF
TGCAGTGCTAGAGATTTAGGGGCAGGGAAGACCTATGGCTACACCTTC
>.|TRBJ2-7|.|TRBV18
CASSPPQGSYEQYF
TGTGCCAGCTCACCACCACAGGGCTCCTACGAGCAGTACTTC
>.|TRBJ2-4|.|TRBV7-2
CASSLANRVNIQYF
TGTGCCAGCAGCTTAGCGAACAGGGTAAACATTCAGTACTTC